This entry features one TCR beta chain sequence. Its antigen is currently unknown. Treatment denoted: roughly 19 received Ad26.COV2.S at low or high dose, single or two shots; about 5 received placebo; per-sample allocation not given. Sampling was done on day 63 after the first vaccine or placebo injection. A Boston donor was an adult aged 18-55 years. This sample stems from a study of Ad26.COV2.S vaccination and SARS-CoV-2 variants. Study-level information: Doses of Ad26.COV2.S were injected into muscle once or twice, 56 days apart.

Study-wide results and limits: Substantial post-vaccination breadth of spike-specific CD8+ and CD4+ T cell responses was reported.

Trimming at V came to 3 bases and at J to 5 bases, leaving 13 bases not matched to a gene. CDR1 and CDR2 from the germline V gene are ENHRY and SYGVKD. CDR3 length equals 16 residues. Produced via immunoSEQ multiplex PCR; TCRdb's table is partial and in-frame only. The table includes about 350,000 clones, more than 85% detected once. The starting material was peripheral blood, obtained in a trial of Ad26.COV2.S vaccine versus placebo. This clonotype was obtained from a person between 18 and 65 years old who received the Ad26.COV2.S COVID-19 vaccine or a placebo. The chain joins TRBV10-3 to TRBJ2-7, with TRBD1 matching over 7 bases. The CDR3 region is CAISDSKGGLNHEQYF. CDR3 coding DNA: TGTGCCATCAGTGATTCAAAAGGGGGCCTAAACCACGAGCAGTACTTC.